A single sample is the source of the 15 T cell receptor beta chains below, sequenced in a study of HIV-infected children after antiretroviral therapy interruption. Treatment here: PENTA 11 planned treatment interruption arm or continuous ART arm. A 3' RACE protocol on RNA, with unique molecular identifiers, produced the TCR library. TCRdb recomputed calls from the 3' RACE reads with MiXCR, one row per CDR3 protein. The repertoire holds about 89,000 distinct CDR3 sequences, with about 6.9% as singletons. The sample in question was CD45RA+ CD4+ T cells from PBMCs, pooled from several time points, obtained from a donor given antiretroviral therapy, either interrupted or continuous. Subset described: naive CD4+ CD45RA+ CD45RO- T cells. Receptor source: a pool of human donors with HIV.

This clonotype was seen repeatedly, ten times or more. The chain joins TRBV27 to TRBJ1-1, with TRBD1 matching 9 bases. The CDR3 sequence is 17 residues long. Unmatched junction bases numbered 11, after V lost 6 bases and J lost 0 bases. CDR1 and CDR2 (germline): MNHEY, SMNVEV (reference sequence). The CDR3 is CASRPSEGQGMNTEAFF. The CDR3 region has the DNA TGTGCCAGCAGGCCGTCAGAGGGACAGGGAATGAACACTGAAGCTTTCTTT.

This clonotype was detected ten times or more. The chain links TRBV12-3 or TRBV12-4 to TRBJ1-2; no firm D call. Trimming removed 3 bases at V and 4 bases at J, with 15 bases between. The CDR3 loop spans 15 amino acids. CDR3 nucleotides: TGTGCCAGCAGTTTTGGTAGGAGCGTGAGCTATGGCTACACCTTC. Amino acids: CASSFGRSVSYGYTF.

Many counts were recorded for this clonotype. The V call is TRBV7-3, the J call TRBJ2-3; 7 bases map to TRBD1. The length of the CDR3 is 15 residues. Germline CDR1 and CDR2: SGHTA and FQGTGA. V lost 0 bases to trimming and J lost 2 bases; unmatched junction nucleotides: 2. This CDR3 is CASSLTGQSTDTQYF. In nucleotides, the CDR3 is TGTGCCAGCAGCTTAACGGGACAGTCCACAGATACGCAGTATTTT.

This clonotype occurred a few times. The J gene is TRBJ1-1, the V gene TRBV27; perhaps TRBD1 as D (5 bases). The length of the CDR3 is 18 residues. Germline V CDR1 and CDR2: MNHEY, SMNVEV (reference sequence). V lost 2 bases to trimming and J lost 1 base, with 20 bases between them. The CDR3 region is CASSLGSTVLGKNTEAFF. CDR3 bases: TGTGCCAGCAGTTTAGGTTCGACAGTCTTAGGGAAGAACACTGAAGCTTTCTTT.

This clonotype showed up many times. Sequence at one end of the junction differs from germline and may be a read error. V and J are TRBV5-1 and TRBJ1-1; D is undetermined. The germline CDR1 and CDR2 sequences are SGHRS and YFSETQ. There are 13 residues in the CDR3. The CDR3 sequence: CASSFRGETEAFF. The CDR3 DNA is TGTGCCAGCAGCTTTCGCGGGGAGACTGAAGCTTTCTTT.

This clonotype was counted ten times or more. The chain carries TRBV5-1 and TRBJ1-6; 10 bases are a match to TRBD1. Trimming took 4 bases from V and 10 from J; bases not matched to a gene: 8. The CDR3 contains 15 residues. From germline, CDR1 is SGHRS and CDR2 YFSETQ. DNA of the CDR3: TGCGCCAGCAGCCCGGGACAGGGGTTAAGATCACCCCTCCACTTT. This gives the protein CASSPGQGLRSPLHF.

This clonotype was found a few times. The rearrangement uses TRBV3-1 and TRBJ1-2, with 8 bases identical to TRBD1. Germline V CDR1 and CDR2: LGHDT, YNNKEL (reference sequence). Trimming cost V 0 bases and J 4 bases; bases outside gene matches: 10. CDR3 length: 17 amino acids. CDR3 bases: TGTGCCAGCAGCCAAGATCCTTCCCAGGGGGCTGGCTATGGCTACACCTTC. It translates to CASSQDPSQGAGYGYTF. Full variable domain (remainder filled in from reference TRBV3-1 and TRBJ1-2): DTAVSQTPKYLVTQMGNDKSIKCEQNLGHDTMYWYKQDSKKFLKIMFSYNNKELIINETVPNRFSPKSPDKAHLNLHINSLELGDSAVYFCASSQDPSQGAGYGYTFGSGTRLTVV.

The chain carries TRBV18 and TRBJ2-1; 7 bases agree with TRBD1. V lost 3 bases, J lost 6 bases, and 5 bases stayed unmatched. The CDR3 loop spans 14 amino acids. CDR1 is KGHSH, CDR2 LQKENI, per germline. CDR3 coding DNA: TGTGCCAGCTCACCGGACAGGAACCTCAATGAGCAGTTCTTC. It codes for CASSPDRNLNEQFF.

This clonotype has a handful of counts. The gene calls are TRBV12-3 or TRBV12-4 and TRBJ1-2; D unresolved. The V and J ends lost 6 bases and 8 bases respectively, with 16 bases between them. This CDR3 has 13 residues. The CDR3 sequence is CASSLPQLGGYTF. Written as DNA, the CDR3 is TGTGCCAGCAGCCTCCCACAACTCGGAGGCTACACCTTC.

CDR3 sequence (DNA): TGCGCCAGCAGCCCCCAGAATGACAGGGTGAACGAGCAGTACTTC. It encodes CASSPQNDRVNEQYF. The rearrangement uses TRBV5-1 and TRBJ2-7; TRBD1 agrees at 7 bases. The V and J ends lost 4 bases and 5 bases, in that order; junction bases with no gene match: 12. The CDR3 sequence is 15 residues long. Germline CDR1 reads SGHRS; CDR2 reads YFSETQ.

This clonotype was counted at least ten times. V usage is TRBV29-1 and J usage is TRBJ1-1; D perhaps matches TRBD1 (5 bases). Germline CDR1 is SQVTM and CDR2 is ANQGSEA. The V gene lost 5 bases and the J gene lost 1 base, with 14 bases spanning the gap. The CDR3 sequence is 14 residues long. CDR3 DNA: TGCAGCGTTTACGACAGCCTGAGGAACACTGAAGCTTTCTTT. Amino acid sequence: CSVYDSLRNTEAFF.

This clonotype was recorded a few times. This chain joins TRBV5-1 and TRBJ2-1, with D possibly matching TRBD1 (5 bases). The CDR3 is made up of 15 amino acids. V was cut by 4 bases and J by 0 bases, with 11 bases left in between. The germline CDR1 and CDR2 sequences are SGHRS and YFSETQ. The CDR3 nucleotides are TGCGCCAGCAGCCCAAGACAGAACTCCTACAATGAGCAGTTCTTC. Protein sequence: CASSPRQNSYNEQFF. Supplemented by reference TRBV5-1 and TRBJ2-1, the full variable domain reads KAGVTQTPRYLIKTRGQQVTLSCSPISGHRSVSWYQQTPGQGLQFLFEYFSETQRNKGNFPGRFSGRQFSNSRSEMNVSTLELGDSALYLCASSPRQNSYNEQFFGPGTRLTVL.

This clonotype was recorded many times. This chain joins TRBV20-1 and TRBJ1-2; TRBD1 is a possible D gene (6 bases). The CDR3 runs to 13 residues. The V end lost 0 bases, the J end lost 8 bases, and 13 bases lay between the germline ends. Germline assignment: CDR1 DFQATT and CDR2 SNEGSKA (reference sequence). As DNA, the CDR3 is TGCAGTGCTAGAGACAGGACAGCGGGGGGCTACACCTTC. Translating gives CSARDRTAGGYTF.

This clonotype was seen many times. The genes are TRBV5-1 and TRBJ2-2, with TRBD2 identical over 13 bases. CDR1 is SGHRS and CDR2 is YFSETQ in the germline V gene. The CDR3 is 16 amino acids. Trimming removed 2 bases from V and 6 bases from J; junction bases left unmatched: 4. CDR3 region: CASSFRLAGGAGELFF. The CDR3 DNA is TGCGCCAGCAGCTTTAGACTAGCGGGAGGAGCCGGGGAGCTGTTTTTT.

The chain uses TRBV24-1 and TRBJ2-2; D is unresolved. Germline V gene lookup returns CDR1 KGHDR and CDR2 SFDVKD. CDR3 length: 15 residues. Trimming shortened V by 1 base and J by 1 base, and 6 bases separated the two germline ends. The CDR3, as DNA: TGTGCCACCAGTGATTTACAAAAGAACACCGGGGAGCTGTTTTTT. Translating it yields CATSDLQKNTGELFF.